This T cell receptor (beta chain) was observed in a study of T cells in Graves' hyperthyroidism and ophthalmopathy. Germline V CDR1 and CDR2: MDHEN, SYDVKM. V gave up 2 bases and J gave up 6 bases, with 11 bases separating them. The length of the CDR3 is 14 residues. Stable Graves' hyperthyroidism meant no ophthalmopathy progression within 18 months. This clonotype was observed at least ten times. RNA transcripts served as the template for amplifying TCR beta CDR3 regions. The primer set for the first-round RT-PCR of the TCR CDR3 was HTBI. TCRdb analysed the multiplex PCR reads with MiXCR anew, one entry per CDR3 protein. Of 550,000 to 800,000 distinct CDR3 sequences in the sample, 17% were seen once.

Sequencing was done on a sample of blood. The source is a man between 45 and 60 years old with Graves' hyperthyroidism. This chain connects TRBV28 to TRBJ2-1, with a tentative D call TRBD1 (6 bases). The CDR3 sequence is CASSLNQGTNEQFF. The CDR3 region has the DNA TGTGCCAGCAGTTTAAATCAGGGGACCAATGAGCAGTTCTTC.